This TCR beta chain was recovered during a study of T cells in tumors after PD-1 blockade. Across the whole study: Treatment was either pembrolizumab 200 mg every 3 weeks or cemiplimab 350 mg every 2 weeks. Some patients also took daily vismodegib 150 mg during anti-PD-1 treatment. Mean per blood sample: some 120,000 templates (roughly 22,000-270,000), about 40,000 unique clonotypes. Findings and limits, study-wide: Around two fifths of tumor TCR clonotypes were also found in blood.

Assay used: immunoSEQ multiplex PCR; TCRdb lists only in-frame clones, some missing. The sample includes about 14,000 clones, about 84% seen only once; the top ten take around 25%. The CDR3 is 13 amino acids. CDR1 is SGHRS, CDR2 YFSETQ, per germline. V was clipped by 4 bases and J by 5 bases, with 9 bases between them. Concerning this clone: Antigen: not known.

This TCR came from a human donor with basal cell carcinoma. V and J are TRBV5-1 and TRBJ2-2; tentative D call: TRBD2 (7 bases). Specimen: PBMCs, collected after anti-PD-1 treatment. The CDR3 sequence is CASSEGGTGELFF. CDR3 nucleotide sequence: TGCGCCAGCAGCGAGGGGGGGACCGGGGAGCTGTTTTTT.